This T cell receptor (beta chain) was profiled in a study of blood T cell repertoires in COVID-19. TCRdb's table, derived via immunoSEQ multiplex PCR, lists solely in-frame clones and lacks some. The table lists a few hundred thousand clones, 80% to 95% of them singletons. Germline V lookup: CDR1 SGHDN, CDR2 FVKESK. This CDR3 is 19 amino acids long. With 0 bases clipped from V and 0 bases from J, the junction kept 7 bases outside the gene matches. The sequence derives from a person aged 18 to 30 with COVID-19, enrolled during active disease. The chain recombines TRBV14 with TRBJ2-2; 10 bases agree with TRBD2. The sample taken for sequencing was peripheral blood. The CDR3 loop is CASSQDRPSGSANTGELFF. DNA of the CDR3: TGTGCCAGCAGCCAAGATCGTCCTAGCGGGAGTGCGAACACCGGGGAGCTGTTTTTT. The variable domain in full, completed from reference TRBV14 and TRBJ2-2, reads EAGVTQFPSHSVIEKGQTVTLRCDPISGHDNLYWYRRVMGKEIKFLLHFVKESKQDESGMPNNRFLAERTGGTYSTLKVQPAELEDSGVYFCASSQDRPSGSANTGELFFGEGSRLTVL.